The T cell receptor beta chain described here comes from a study of blood T cell repertoires in COVID-19. Looking at the study overall: The analysed material was cDNA or gDNA that came from T cells, B-cell-depleted T cells, or PBMCs.

The Seattle patients, enrolled during active infection, were followed longitudinally. Under the authors' procedure: Estimation of nucleated cell counts relied on the amplification of reference gene primers. The method was immunoSEQ multiplex PCR; TCRdb's version includes in-frame clones alone and lacks a portion of them. V and J calls and clone size are given by that table; D and trimming were obtained from the DNA. The data hold roughly 380,000 clones, with about 91% observed a single time. CDR3 length: 16 residues. With 1 base clipped from V and 3 bases from J, the junction kept 5 bases outside the gene matches. Germline V lookup: CDR1 LGHNA, CDR2 YSLEER.

V is TRBV4-3 and J is TRBJ1-2; 10 bases are a match to TRBD1. This receptor was identified in a woman aged 40 to 49 with COVID-19, enrolled during active disease. Sequencing was done on a sample of peripheral blood. The CDR3 sequence: CASSQGRQGAYYGYTF. DNA for the CDR3: TGCGCCAGCAGCCAAGGTAGACAGGGGGCTTACTATGGCTACACCTTC.